Below are 2 T cell receptor beta chains sequenced from a single sample in a study of T cell repertoires and HLA-DP antigens. Profiled with immunoSEQ multiplex PCR; TCRdb holds only in-frame clones, not every one. Among about 89,000 clones, approximately 86% were seen once, and the ten largest hold about 1.5%. Their cognate antigens are unknown. Sequenced sample: CD4+ T cells from PBMCs. Source of these receptors: a man in his fifties or sixties in good health and CMV-seronegative.

The chain has TRBV4-1 and TRBJ1-5; D remains ambiguous. The V gene lost 2 bases and the J gene lost 5 bases, with 22 bases spanning the gap. CDR1 is MGHRA, CDR2 YSYEKL, per germline. The CDR3 covers 18 residues. CDR3 in amino acids: CASSQIAKGIGSHQPQHF. The CDR3 DNA sequence: TGCGCCAGCAGCCAAATAGCAAAGGGAATTGGGTCCCATCAGCCCCAGCATTTT.

Here the CDR3 reads CASSRGLAGGLETQYF. In DNA form, the CDR3 reads TGCGCCAGCAGCCGGGGACTAGCGGGAGGGTTGGAGACCCAGTACTTC. V gene TRBV5-1 combines with J gene TRBJ2-5, with TRBD2 identical over 16 bases. The CDR3 is 16 amino acids. J lost 5 bases, V lost 4 bases, and 5 bases had no gene match. From germline, CDR1 is SGHRS and CDR2 YFSETQ.